The present TCR beta chain was sequenced within a study of T cells after somatic rescue of genetic block. There are 13 residues in the CDR3. The germline gives CDR1 LNHDA, CDR2 SQIVND (reference sequence). The V end was cut by 4 bases, the J end by 5 bases, with 9 bases between. The protocol was immunoSEQ multiplex PCR, while the TCRdb copy is restricted to in-frame clones and leaves out a portion. The table has about 67,000 clones, around 92% seen once. The sample taken for sequencing was peripheral blood mononuclear cells (PBMCs). The rearrangement links TRBV19 to TRBJ1-5, with D perhaps TRBD1 (5 bases). This TCR came from a man aged 40-49 years. The CDR3, as DNA: TGTGCCAGTAGTAGGGGGTCAGATCAGCCCCAGCATTTT. It is translated as CASSRGSDQPQHF.